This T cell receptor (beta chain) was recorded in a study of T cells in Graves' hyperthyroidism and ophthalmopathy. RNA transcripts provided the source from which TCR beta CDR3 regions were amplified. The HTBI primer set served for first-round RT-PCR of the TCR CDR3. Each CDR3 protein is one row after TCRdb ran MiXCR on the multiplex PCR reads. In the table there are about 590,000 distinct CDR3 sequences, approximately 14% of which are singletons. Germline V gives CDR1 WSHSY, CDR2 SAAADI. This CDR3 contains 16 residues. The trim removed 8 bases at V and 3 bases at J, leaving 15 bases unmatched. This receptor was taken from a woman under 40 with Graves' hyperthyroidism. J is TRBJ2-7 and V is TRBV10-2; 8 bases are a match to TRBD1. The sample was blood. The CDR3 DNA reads TGCGCCAGCCACCCCTTGGACAGGGTGGGGGACTACGAGCAGTACTTC. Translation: CASHPLDRVGDYEQYF.